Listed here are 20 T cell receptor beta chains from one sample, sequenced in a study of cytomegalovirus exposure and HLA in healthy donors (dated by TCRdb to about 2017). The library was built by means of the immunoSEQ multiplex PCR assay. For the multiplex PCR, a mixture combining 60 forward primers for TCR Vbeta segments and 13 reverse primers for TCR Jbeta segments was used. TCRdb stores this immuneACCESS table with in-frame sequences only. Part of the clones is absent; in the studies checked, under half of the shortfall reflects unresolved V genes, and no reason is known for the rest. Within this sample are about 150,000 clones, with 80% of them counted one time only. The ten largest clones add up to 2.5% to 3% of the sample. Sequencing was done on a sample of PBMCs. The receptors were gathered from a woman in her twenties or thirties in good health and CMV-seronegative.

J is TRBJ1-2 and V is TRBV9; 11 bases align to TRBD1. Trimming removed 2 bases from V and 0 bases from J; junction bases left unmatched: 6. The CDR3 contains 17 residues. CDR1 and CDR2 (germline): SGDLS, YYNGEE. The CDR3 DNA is TGTGCCAGCAGCGTTTCCGGGACAGGGGGATCTAACTATGGCTACACCTTC. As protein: CASSVSGTGGSNYGYTF.

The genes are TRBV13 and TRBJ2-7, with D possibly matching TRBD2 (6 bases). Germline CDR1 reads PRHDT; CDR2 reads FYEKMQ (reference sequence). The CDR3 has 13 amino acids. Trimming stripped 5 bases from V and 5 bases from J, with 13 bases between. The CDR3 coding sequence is TGTGCCAGCAGCCCTGGGGGGTTGGACGAGCAGTACTTC. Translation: CASSPGGLDEQYF. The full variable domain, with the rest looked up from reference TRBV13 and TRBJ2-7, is AAGVIQSPRHLIKEKRETATLKCYPIPRHDTVYWYQQGPGQDPQFLISFYEKMQSDKGSIPDRFSAQQFSDYHSELNMSSLELGDSALYFCASSPGGLDEQYFGPGTRLTVT.

DNA for the CDR3: TGTGCCAGCGGGCTGGGTGATGGCTACACCTTC. This encodes CASGLGDGYTF. The rearrangement joins TRBV2 to TRBJ1-2; D not certain. Deletions cut 8 bases from V and 6 bases from J, with 10 bases between. The CDR3 sequence is 11 residues long. Germline values: CDR1 SNHLY, CDR2 FYNNEI.

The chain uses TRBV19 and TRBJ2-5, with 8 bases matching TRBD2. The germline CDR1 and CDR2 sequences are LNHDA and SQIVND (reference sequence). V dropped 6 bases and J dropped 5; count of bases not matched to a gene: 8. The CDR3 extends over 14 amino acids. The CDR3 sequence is CASSEGLDRETQYF. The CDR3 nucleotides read TGTGCCAGTAGCGAGGGACTAGATAGGGAGACCCAGTACTTC.

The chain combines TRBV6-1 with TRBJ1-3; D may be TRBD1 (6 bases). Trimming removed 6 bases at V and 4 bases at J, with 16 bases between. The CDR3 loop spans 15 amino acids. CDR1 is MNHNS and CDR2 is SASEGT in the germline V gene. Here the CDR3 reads CASSNTPGAGNTIYF. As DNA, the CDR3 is TGTGCCAGCAGCAATACACCAGGGGCCGGAAACACCATATATTTT.

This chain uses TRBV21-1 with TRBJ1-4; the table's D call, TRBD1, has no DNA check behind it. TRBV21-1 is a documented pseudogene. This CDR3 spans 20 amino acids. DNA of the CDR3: TGTGCCAGCAGCAAGCCAGGGGAGCGAGTCCCATTTGTACCTAATGAAAAACTGTTTTTT. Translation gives CASSKPGERVPFVPNEKLFF.

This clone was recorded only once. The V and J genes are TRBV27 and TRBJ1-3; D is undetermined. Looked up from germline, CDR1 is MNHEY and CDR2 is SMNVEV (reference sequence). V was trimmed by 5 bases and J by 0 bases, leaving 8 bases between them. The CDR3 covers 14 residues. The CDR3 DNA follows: TGTGCCAGCAGTCCCGGAGGCTCTGGAAACACCATATATTTT. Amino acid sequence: CASSPGGSGNTIYF.

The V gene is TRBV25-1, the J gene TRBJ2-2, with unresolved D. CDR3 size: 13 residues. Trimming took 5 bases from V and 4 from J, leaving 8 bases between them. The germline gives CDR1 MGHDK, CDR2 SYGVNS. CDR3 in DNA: TGTGCCAGCAGTCTACAGCTCACCGGGGAGCTGTTTTTT. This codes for CASSLQLTGELFF.

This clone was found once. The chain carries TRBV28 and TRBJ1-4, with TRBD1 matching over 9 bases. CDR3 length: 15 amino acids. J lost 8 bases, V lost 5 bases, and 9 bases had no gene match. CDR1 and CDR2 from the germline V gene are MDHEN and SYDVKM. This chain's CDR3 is CASSPPGQGLEKLFF. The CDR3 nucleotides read TGTGCCAGCAGTCCACCGGGACAGGGATTAGAAAAACTGTTTTTT.

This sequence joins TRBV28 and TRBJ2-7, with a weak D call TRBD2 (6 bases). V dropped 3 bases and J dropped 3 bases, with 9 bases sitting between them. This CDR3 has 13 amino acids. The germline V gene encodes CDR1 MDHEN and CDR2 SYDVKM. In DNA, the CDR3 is TGTGCCAGCAGTTTGGGGGGTCTCTACGAGCAGTACTTC. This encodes CASSLGGLYEQYF.

CDR3 bases: TGTGCCAGCAGCTTAGTGCAGGGGGGCTCTGGAAACACCATATATTTT. It specifies CASSLVQGGSGNTIYF. V and J are TRBV11-2 and TRBJ1-3; TRBD1 agrees at 7 bases. With 1 base clipped from V and 0 bases from J, the junction kept 3 bases outside the gene matches. Germline CDR1 SGHAT, CDR2 FQNNGV. The CDR3 has 16 amino acids.

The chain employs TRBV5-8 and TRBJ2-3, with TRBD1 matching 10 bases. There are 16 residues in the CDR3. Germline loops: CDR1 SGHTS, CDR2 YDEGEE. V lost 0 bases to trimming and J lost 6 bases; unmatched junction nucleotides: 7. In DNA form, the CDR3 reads TGTGCCAGCAGCTTGGACCGCCGGACAGGGGGTGATACGCAGTATTTT. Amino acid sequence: CASSLDRRTGGDTQYF.

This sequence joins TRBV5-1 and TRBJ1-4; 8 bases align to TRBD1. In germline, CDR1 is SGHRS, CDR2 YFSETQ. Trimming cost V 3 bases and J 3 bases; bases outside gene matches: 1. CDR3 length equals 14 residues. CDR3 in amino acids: CASSSQGANEKLFF. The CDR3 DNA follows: TGCGCCAGCAGCTCACAGGGGGCTAATGAAAAACTGTTTTTT.

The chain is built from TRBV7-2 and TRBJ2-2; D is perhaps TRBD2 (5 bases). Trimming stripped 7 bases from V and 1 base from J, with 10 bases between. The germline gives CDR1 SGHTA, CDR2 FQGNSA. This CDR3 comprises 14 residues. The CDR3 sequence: CASIGAGNTGELFF. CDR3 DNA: TGTGCCAGCATAGGTGCGGGGAACACCGGGGAGCTGTTTTTT.

CDR3 sequence reads: CASRGGTSMNTEAFF. The CDR3 region has the DNA TGTGCCAGCAGGGGAGGGACATCGATGAACACTGAAGCTTTCTTT. The chain combines TRBV28 with TRBJ1-1, with a weak D call TRBD1 (6 bases). Trimming took off 6 bases at V and 0 bases at J, with 14 bases between the two ends. The CDR3 covers 15 residues. The V gene's germline CDR1 is MDHEN and CDR2 SYDVKM.

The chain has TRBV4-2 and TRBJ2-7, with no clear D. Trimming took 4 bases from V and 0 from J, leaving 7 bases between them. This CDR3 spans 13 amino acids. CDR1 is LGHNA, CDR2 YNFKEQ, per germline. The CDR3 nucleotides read TGTGCCAGCAGCCTAAGGAGCTCCTACGAGCAGTACTTC. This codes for CASSLRSSYEQYF.

The CDR3 DNA is TGCAGTGCTAGAGTAGAGGAGCAGTTCTTC. It is translated as CSARVEEQFF. The rearrangement links TRBV20-1 to TRBJ2-1; D is unresolved. The CDR3 spans 10 residues. Trimming took off 1 base at V and 10 bases at J, with 5 bases between the two ends. From germline, CDR1 is DFQATT and CDR2 SNEGSKA (reference sequence).

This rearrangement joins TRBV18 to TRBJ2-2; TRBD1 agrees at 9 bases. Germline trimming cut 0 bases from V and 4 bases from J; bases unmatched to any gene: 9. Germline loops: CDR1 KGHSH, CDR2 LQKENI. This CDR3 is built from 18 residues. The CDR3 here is CASSPPISGQGRTGELFF. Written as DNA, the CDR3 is TGTGCCAGCTCACCACCAATCTCGGGACAGGGTCGCACCGGGGAGCTGTTTTTT.

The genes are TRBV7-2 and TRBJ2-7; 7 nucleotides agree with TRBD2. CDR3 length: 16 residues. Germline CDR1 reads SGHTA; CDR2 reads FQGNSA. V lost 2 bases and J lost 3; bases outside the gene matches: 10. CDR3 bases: TGTGCCAGCAGCTTAAGAGGGAGTGGCGGGGGCTACGAGCAGTACTTC. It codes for CASSLRGSGGGYEQYF.

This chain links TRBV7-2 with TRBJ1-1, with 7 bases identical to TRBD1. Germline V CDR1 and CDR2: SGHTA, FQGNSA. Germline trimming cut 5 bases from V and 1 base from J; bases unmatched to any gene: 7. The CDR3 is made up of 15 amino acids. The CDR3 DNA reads TGTGCCAGCAGCATACTGACAGGGTGGAACACTGAAGCTTTCTTT. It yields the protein CASSILTGWNTEAFF. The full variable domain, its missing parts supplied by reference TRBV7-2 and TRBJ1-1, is GAGVSQSPSNKVTEKGKDVELRCDPISGHTALYWYRQSLGQGLEFLIYFQGNSAPDKSGLPSDRFSAERTGGSVSTLTIQRTQQEDSAVYLCASSILTGWNTEAFFGQGTRLTVV.